One and the same sample provided the 24 T cell receptor beta chains below, sequenced in a study of T cell repertoires in cytomegalovirus infection. TCRdb re-analysed the reads in MiXCR, keeping a single row per CDR3 protein. Among 200,000 to 300,000 distinct CDR3 sequences listed, about 13% were seen once. Specimen: PBMCs. The receptors here all came from a human donor in good health (CMV status not recorded). Some clones in this sample may be carry-over from other donors' samples.

Worth noting for this clonotype: This sequence may be a read error, since a much larger clone differs from it by one base. Because the CDR3 is missing its conserved closing phenylalanine or tryptophan, this is likely a read error. As DNA, the CDR3 is TGTGCCAGCAGCACGAGTTGGGGGCAGCCCCAGCATTCT. This sequence encodes CASSTSWGQPQHS. The chain recombines TRBV7-9 with TRBJ1-5, with TRBD1 as a possible D gene (5 bases). Trimming cost V 5 bases and J 7 bases, with 12 bases left between them. Germline V lookup: CDR1 SEHNR, CDR2 FQNEAQ (reference sequence). The CDR3 extends over 13 amino acids.

This clonotype was seen a few times. This chain links TRBV29-1 with TRBJ2-1; D remains ambiguous. The CDR3 consists of 13 residues. V was pared by 7 bases and J by 1 base, with 11 bases between. Germline V lookup: CDR1 SQVTM, CDR2 ANQGSEA. Written as DNA, the CDR3 is TGCAGCGCCAGCCGAAGTTCCTACAATGAGCAGTTCTTC. Protein product: CSASRSSYNEQFF.

This clonotype was recorded at least ten times. This chain uses TRBV7-3 with TRBJ2-1, with 8 bases that match TRBD2. This CDR3 contains 13 residues. V lost 5 bases and J lost 7; bases outside the gene matches: 4. Looked up from germline, CDR1 is SGHTA and CDR2 is FQGTGA. CDR3 in amino acids: CASSPAGGNEQFF. DNA for the CDR3: TGTGCCAGCAGCCCCGCGGGAGGTAATGAGCAGTTCTTC.

This clonotype was seen many times. This rearrangement joins TRBV7-2 to TRBJ1-1; 7 bases agree with TRBD1. The V gene end was trimmed by 2 bases and the J gene end by 3 bases; junction bases not matched to a gene: 9. The CDR3 consists of 16 residues. Per germline, CDR1 SGHTA and CDR2 FQGNSA. DNA for the CDR3: TGTGCCAGCAGCTTAATCGCAGGGGGGAAGGACACTGAAGCTTTCTTT. As protein: CASSLIAGGKDTEAFF.

This clonotype was counted ten times or more. The chain couples TRBV6-1 to TRBJ2-2; D might be TRBD2 (7 bases). Trimming pared 7 bases from V and 4 bases from J, leaving 16 bases between. Germline CDR1 reads MNHNS; CDR2 reads SASEGT. This CDR3 is built from 15 residues. CDR3 residues: CASIRGALGTGELFF. DNA for the CDR3: TGTGCCAGCATCCGGGGGGCATTGGGCACCGGGGAGCTGTTTTTT.

This clonotype was found many times. The J gene is TRBJ1-6, the V gene TRBV7-3, with a possible D match to TRBD1 (5 bases). The V end was cut by 0 bases, the J end by 10 bases, with 13 bases between. Germline assignment: CDR1 SGHTA and CDR2 FQGTGA. The CDR3 has 15 residues. CDR3 amino acids: CASSLTTDWGSPLHF. The CDR3 DNA sequence: TGTGCCAGCAGCTTAACGACAGACTGGGGCTCACCCCTCCACTTT.

About this clonotype itself: This may come from a read error, since a much larger clone is one base off. This rearrangement joins TRBV7-2 to TRBJ1-4; D is perhaps TRBD1 (6 bases). Germline V gives CDR1 SGHTA, CDR2 FQGNSA. V lost 4 bases and J 13 bases, leaving 13 bases between the germline ends. The CDR3 length is 12 residues. The CDR3 nucleotides read TGTGCCAGCAGCTCGCCTTCAGGGGTACTGTTTTTT. Its protein is CASSSPSGVLFF. The variable domain in full, completed from reference TRBV7-2 and TRBJ1-4, reads GAGVSQSPSNKVTEKGKDVELRCDPISGHTALYWYRQSLGQGLEFLIYFQGNSAPDKSGLPSDRFSAERTGGSVSTLTIQRTQQEDSAVYLCASSSPSGVLFFGSGTQLSVL.

This clonotype came up once. The genes are TRBV20-1 and TRBJ2-3; D is unclear. The germline CDR1 and CDR2 sequences are DFQATT and SNEGSKA (reference sequence). This CDR3 has 11 amino acids. Trimming took off 6 bases at V and 2 bases at J, with 6 bases between the two ends. In DNA, the CDR3 is TGCAGTGCGTTGAACACAGATACGCAGTATTTT. It codes for CSALNTDTQYF.

The chain employs TRBV15 and TRBJ2-7, with D possibly being TRBD2 (7 bases). The CDR3 covers 16 residues. Germline CDR1 LNHNV, CDR2 YYDKDF (reference sequence). Between the trimmed V and J ends, which lost 0 bases and 5 bases, there was a span of 17 bases. The CDR3 DNA reads as TGTGCCACCAGCAGAGATGGCGGGGGCCCTGACAACGAGCAGTACTTC. It translates to CATSRDGGGPDNEQYF.

Comments on this clonotype: Possible read error: a much larger clone is one base away. The genes are TRBV12-3 or TRBV12-4 and TRBJ1-1, with 9 bases matching TRBD1. Trimming cost V 9 bases and J 4 bases; bases outside gene matches: 6. This CDR3 has 13 amino acids. CDR3 sequence reads: CARTLTGGTEAFF. CDR3 nucleotides: TGTGCCAGAACCCTGACAGGGGGCACTGAAGCTTTCTTT.

This clonotype was recorded many times. The genes are TRBV7-2 and TRBJ2-5; D call uncertain. The germline V and J ends were trimmed by 2 bases and 1 base, with 5 bases remaining between them. Germline CDR1 is SGHTA and CDR2 is FQGNSA. This CDR3 is 13 amino acids long. The CDR3 DNA sequence: TGTGCCAGCAGCTTAATGTCCCAAGAGACCCAGTACTTC. Its translation: CASSLMSQETQYF.

The rearrangement links TRBV29-1 to TRBJ1-1; D uncertain. The CDR3 has 12 residues. Looked up from germline, CDR1 is SQVTM and CDR2 is ANQGSEA. Trimming cost V 7 bases and J 2 bases, with 11 bases left between them. CDR3 sequence reads: CSANWGNTEAFF. For the CDR3, the DNA is TGCAGCGCCAATTGGGGAAACACTGAAGCTTTCTTT.

V is TRBV20-1 and J is TRBJ2-7, with D possibly being TRBD1 or TRBD2 (5 bases each). CDR3 size: 14 residues. Trimming removed 0 bases from V and 0 bases from J, with 9 bases in between. Germline V lookup: CDR1 DFQATT, CDR2 SNEGSKA (reference sequence). The CDR3 DNA sequence: TGCAGTGCTAGAGATTTGGGGGTCTCCTACGAGCAGTACTTC. This translates into CSARDLGVSYEQYF.

This clonotype was counted many times. The rearrangement uses TRBV5-4 and TRBJ2-7; TRBD2 matches at 11 bases. CDR1 SGHNT and CDR2 YYREEE come from the germline V gene (reference sequence). With V trimmed by 4 bases and J by 5 bases, 11 bases remained unmatched. The CDR3 contains 16 residues. The CDR3 nucleotides read TGTGCCAGCAGCCCCGAACTAGCGGGAGAGTTTAACGAGCAGTACTTC. Protein product: CASSPELAGEFNEQYF.

V usage is TRBV6-2 or TRBV6-3 and J usage is TRBJ1-5, with D maybe TRBD1 (5 bases). This CDR3 has 14 amino acids. The germline V gene has CDR1 MNHEY and CDR2 SVGEGT. V gave up 0 bases and J gave up 7 bases, with 10 bases separating them. This chain's CDR3 is CASSYSGEQQPQHF. Here the CDR3 DNA reads TGTGCCAGCAGTTACTCGGGGGAACAGCAGCCCCAGCATTTT.

This clonotype appeared a single time. A much larger clone sits a single nucleotide away, making a read error possible. V gene TRBV19 combines with J gene TRBJ1-1; no reliable D call. The CDR3 has 14 residues. Germline V lookup: CDR1 LNHDA, CDR2 SQIVND (reference sequence). CDR3: CASNSAGMNTETFF. In nucleotides, the CDR3 is TGTGCCAGTAACTCCGCGGGAATGAACACTGAAACTTTCTTT.

This clonotype has more than one count but fewer than ten. The chain uses TRBV6-5 and TRBJ2-1; D gene ambiguous. Germline V gives CDR1 MNHEY, CDR2 SVGAGI. V was shortened by 0 bases and J by 6 bases, with 0 bases between the two germline ends. The CDR3 has 11 residues. The CDR3 DNA reads as TGTGCCAGCAGTTACTCCAATGAGCAGTTCTTC. This sequence encodes CASSYSNEQFF.

Many counts were recorded for this clonotype. DNA of the CDR3: TGCAGCGTTGAAGGTGGGCTTGGGGCCAACGTCCTGACTTTC. Its protein is CSVEGGLGANVLTF. The chain is built from TRBV29-1 and TRBJ2-6, with D unclear. V was clipped by 1 base and J by 3 bases, with 7 bases between them. Germline V gene sequence: CDR1 SQVTM, CDR2 ANQGSEA. This CDR3 spans 14 amino acids.

This clonotype occurred many times. V and J are TRBV7-9 and TRBJ2-7, with D possibly matching TRBD2 (5 bases). Germline CDR1 and CDR2: SEHNR and FQNEAQ (reference sequence). CDR3 length: 14 residues. Trimming shortened V by 2 bases and J by 5 bases, and 13 bases separated the two germline ends. The CDR3 nucleotides are TGTGCCAGCAGCTTATTCAAAGGAGGAAACGAGCAGTACTTC. Encoded protein: CASSLFKGGNEQYF.

The chain employs TRBV29-1 and TRBJ2-3, with TRBD2 matching 7 bases. V lost 3 bases and J lost 5; bases outside the gene matches: 8. The CDR3 has 14 residues. Germline assignment: CDR1 SQVTM and CDR2 ANQGSEA. The CDR3 protein is CSVDGGGSKDTQYF. As DNA, the CDR3 is TGCAGCGTTGATGGCGGCGGGAGTAAAGATACGCAGTATTTT.

Points on this clonotype: A much larger clone lies one base from this, so it may be a read error. No conserved phenylalanine or tryptophan ends this CDR3, so it is likely a read error. The V call is TRBV2, the J call TRBJ2-1, with 7 bases fitting TRBD2. The germline V gene encodes CDR1 SNHLY and CDR2 FYNNEI. The CDR3 consists of 16 residues. Germline trimming cut 1 base from V and 4 bases from J; bases unmatched to any gene: 7. The CDR3 loop reads CASSEDSGNGYNEQFL. CDR3 bases: TGTGCCAGCAGTGAAGACAGCGGGAATGGATACAATGAGCAGTTCCTC.

The sample holds many counts of this clonotype. The chain has TRBV14 and TRBJ2-7; D assignment may be TRBD1 or TRBD2 (5 bases each). The germline CDR1 and CDR2 sequences are SGHDN and FVKESK. The CDR3 runs to 16 residues. V was clipped by 4 bases and J by 1 base, with 17 bases between them. DNA for the CDR3: TGTGCCAGCAGCCCCACGCAGGGAGACGCATCCTACGAGCAGTACTTC. Translating it yields CASSPTQGDASYEQYF. The variable domain in full, completed from reference TRBV14 and TRBJ2-7, reads EAGVTQFPSHSVIEKGQTVTLRCDPISGHDNLYWYRRVMGKEIKFLLHFVKESKQDESGMPNNRFLAERTGGTYSTLKVQPAELEDSGVYFCASSPTQGDASYEQYFGPGTRLTVT.

At least ten counts were recorded for this clonotype. The chain carries TRBV11-3 and TRBJ2-2; D may be TRBD1 (6 bases). This CDR3 region has 13 residues. CDR1 and CDR2 (germline): SGHNT, YENEEA. V lost 8 bases and J lost 7, with 14 bases in between. The CDR3 DNA follows: TGTGCCAGCGGCTCCGGGACATACGGGGAGCTGTTTTTT. Translating gives CASGSGTYGELFF.

The chain recombines TRBV25-1 with TRBJ2-1; 9 nucleotides agree with TRBD1. The trim removed 2 bases at V and 4 bases at J, leaving 3 bases unmatched. The CDR3 consists of 15 residues. CDR1 and CDR2 (germline): MGHDK, SYGVNS. CDR3 protein: CASSERDRVYNEQFF. CDR3 coding DNA: TGTGCCAGCAGTGAAAGGGACAGGGTATACAATGAGCAGTTCTTC. Combining the CDR3 with reference TRBV25-1 and TRBJ2-1 gives the whole variable domain EADIYQTPRYLVIGTGKKITLECSQTMGHDKMYWYQQDPGMELHLIHYSYGVNSTEKGDLSSESTVSRIRTEHFPLTLESARPSHTSQYLCASSERDRVYNEQFFGPGTRLTVL.